Listed below are T cell receptor beta chains from one sample, sequenced in a study of cytomegalovirus exposure and HLA in healthy donors. Sequenced by immunoSEQ multiplex PCR; TCRdb stores in-frame clones only, minus some. Here the sample spans approximately 190,000 clones, 84% being singletons. Input material: PBMCs. The receptors derive from a woman aged 45-59 years in good health and CMV-seropositive. Each CDR3 is given with its conserved first and last residue. D genes are given only for firm matches. Not every row has a clone size; where given, it reads once, few, many or a size class.

j_gene,abundance,v_gene,d_gene,CDR3aa,CDR3nt
TRBJ1-3,few,TRBV4-1,-,CASSQDPLFSGNTIYF,TGCGCCAGCAGCCAAGACCCCCTCTTTTCTGGAAACACCATATATTTT
TRBJ1-6,-,TRBV4-1,-,CASSQDLYALLSLHF,TGCGCCAGCAGCCAAGATCTCTATGCGCTTTTGTCCCTCCACTTT
TRBJ2-2,-,TRBV6-5,TRBD1,CASSGTGLRTGELFF,TGTGCCAGCAGCGGGACAGGGCTACGCACCGGGGAGCTGTTTTTT
TRBJ2-2,-,TRBV5-1,-,CASSLQGQYTGELFF,TGCGCCAGCAGCTTACAGGGCCAGTACACCGGGGAGCTGTTTTTT
TRBJ2-3,few,TRBV6-4,-,CASSDSVSGADTQYF,TGTGCCAGCAGTGACTCCGTATCAGGGGCAGATACGCAGTATTTT
TRBJ1-1,few,TRBV27,TRBD1,CASGQTGPNTEAFF,TGTGCCAGCGGACAGACAGGGCCGAACACTGAAGCTTTCTTT
TRBJ1-5,-,TRBV6-1,-,CASSEALLAGSQPQHF,TGTGCCAGCAGTGAAGCGCTTTTAGCGGGATCTCAGCCCCAGCATTTT
TRBJ1-6,-,TRBV7-2,-,CASSFGRDLDYSPLHF,TGTGCCAGCAGCTTCGGCCGGGACTTAGATTATTCACCCCTCCACTTT
TRBJ1-2,-,TRBV2,TRBD1,CASRGQGYGYTF,TGTGCCAGCAGAGGACAGGGCTATGGCTACACCTTC
TRBJ2-7,-,TRBV6-5,-,CASSEAQTEQYF,TGTGCCAGCAGTGAAGCCCAAACGGAGCAGTACTTC
TRBJ1-4,-,TRBV6-5,-,CASSFTLTNEKLFF,TGTGCCAGCAGTTTCACTCTCACCAATGAAAAACTGTTTTTT
TRBJ2-1,-,TRBV7-3,TRBD2,CASSRGTSGGRNNEQFF,TGTGCCAGCAGCCGGGGGACTAGCGGGGGGCGGAACAATGAGCAGTTCTTC
TRBJ1-4,-,TRBV6-1,-,CASSERQAATNEKLFF,TGTGCCAGCAGTGAACGACAAGCAGCAACTAATGAAAAACTGTTTTTT
TRBJ2-2,-,TRBV7-3,TRBD2,CASTLGLAGTGELFF,TGTGCCAGCACCTTAGGACTAGCGGGCACCGGGGAGCTGTTTTTT
TRBJ2-3,-,TRBV4-1,TRBD2,CASSQEVAGGTDTQYF,TGCGCCAGCAGCCAAGAGGTAGCGGGGGGTACAGATACGCAGTATTTT
TRBJ1-6,-,TRBV25-1,-,CASSELGTGFGHSPLHF,TGTGCCAGCAGTGAATTGGGTACAGGGTTCGGGCATTCACCCCTCCACTTT
TRBJ2-2,-,TRBV10-3,TRBD2,CAISSSAGGPTGELFF,TGTGCCATCAGTTCCTCAGCGGGGGGGCCCACCGGGGAGCTGTTTTTT
TRBJ2-6,-,TRBV2,-,CASRISGANVLTF,TGTGCCTCCCGTATCTCTGGGGCCAACGTCCTGACTTTC
TRBJ2-5,few,TRBV7-6,TRBD2,CASTKAGQETQYF,TGTGCCAGCACCAAAGCGGGGCAAGAGACCCAGTACTTC
TRBJ1-1,few,TRBV6-5,TRBD1,CASSQGVWAIEAFF,TGTGCCAGCAGTCAGGGGGTCTGGGCGATTGAAGCTTTCTTT
TRBJ2-4,few,TRBV4-1,TRBD2,CASSQSTSGGAENIQYF,TGCGCCAGCAGCCAGTCTACTAGCGGGGGGGCGGAAAACATTCAGTACTTC
TRBJ2-7,-,TRBV30,-,CAWSVGAGLSSYEQYF,TGTGCCTGGAGTGTAGGGGCAGGCCTGAGCTCCTACGAGCAGTACTTC
TRBJ2-1,-,TRBV18,-,CASSPLGTDNEQFF,TGTGCCAGCTCACCATTGGGGACTGACAATGAGCAGTTCTTC
TRBJ2-7,few,TRBV9,-,CASSPERQDPYEQYF,TGTGCCAGCAGCCCCGAGCGGCAGGACCCCTACGAGCAGTACTTC
TRBJ2-5,-,TRBV7-9,-,CASSLNSAEGETQYF,TGTGCCAGCAGCTTAAACTCCGCGGAGGGGGAGACCCAGTACTTC
TRBJ2-5,-,TRBV18,-,CASSSSSEETQYF,TGTGCCAGCTCTTCTAGCTCGGAAGAGACCCAGTACTTC
TRBJ2-1,-,TRBV6-1,TRBD2,CASSPISGGANEQFF,TGTGCCAGCAGTCCAATTAGCGGGGGGGCCAATGAGCAGTTCTTC
TRBJ1-4,-,TRBV25-1,-,CASSDRGGGEKLFF,TGTGCCAGCAGTGACAGAGGGGGGGGTGAAAAACTGTTTTTT
TRBJ2-1,-,TRBV6-5,TRBD2,CASSYSSGGACNEQFF,TGTGCCAGCAGTTACTCTAGCGGGGGGGCCTGCAATGAGCAGTTCTTC
TRBJ2-7,-,TRBV4-3,-,CASSQGSGYEQYF,TGCGCCAGCAGCCAAGGGTCAGGATACGAGCAGTACTTC
TRBJ2-7,-,TRBV5-6,TRBD1,CASSSDRLAYEQYF,TGTGCCAGCAGCTCGGACAGGCTTGCCTACGAGCAGTACTTC
TRBJ1-6,-,TRBV5-4,-,CASSLEWGQVNSPLHF,TGTGCCAGCAGCTTGGAGTGGGGACAAGTTAATTCACCCCTCCACTTT
TRBJ2-3,-,TRBV7-9,-,CASSLSQTSTDTQYF,TGTGCCAGCAGCTTAAGCCAGACTAGCACAGATACGCAGTATTTT
TRBJ2-7,-,TRBV6-5,-,CASREQGSEQYF,TGTGCCAGCAGAGAGCAGGGGAGCGAGCAGTACTTC
TRBJ1-1,-,TRBV7-6,-,CASSLTRNTEAFF,TGTGCCAGCAGCCTTACACGGAACACTGAAGCTTTCTTT
TRBJ2-1,-,TRBV19,TRBD2,CASSIGRGNEQFF,TGTGCCAGTAGTATCGGGCGGGGGAATGAGCAGTTCTTC
TRBJ2-5,-,TRBV6-6,TRBD1,CASSYGQGAQYF,TGTGCCAGCAGTTACGGACAGGGCGCCCAGTACTTC
TRBJ1-2,-,TRBV7-8,-,CASSLTSFDYGYTF,TGTGCCAGCAGCTTAACTAGTTTTGACTATGGCTACACCTTC
TRBJ2-3,-,TRBV19,TRBD2,CASSMLSGGLTDTQYF,TGTGCCAGTAGTATGTTGAGCGGGGGACTCACAGATACGCAGTATTTT
TRBJ1-4,-,TRBV4-2,-,CASSYRTSLGATNEKLFF,TGTGCCAGCAGCTACAGGACCAGTCTTGGGGCCACTAATGAAAAACTGTTTTTT
TRBJ2-7,-,TRBV18,-,CASSPPGRGGGLNEQYF,TGTGCCAGCTCACCACCGGGTAGAGGCGGCGGCCTAAACGAGCAGTACTTC
TRBJ2-7,-,TRBV11-3,-,CASSLLRTTDTYEQYF,TGTGCCAGCAGCTTACTCCGGACAACAGACACCTACGAGCAGTACTTC
TRBJ1-1,once,TRBV6-5,TRBD1,CASSSYRGSNTEAFF,TGTGCCAGCAGTTCATACAGGGGGTCGAACACTGAAGCTTTCTTT
TRBJ1-6,once,TRBV15,TRBD1,CATSRDRDRASPLHF,TGTGCCACCAGCAGAGATAGGGACAGGGCTTCACCCCTCCACTTT
TRBJ1-2,-,TRBV7-9,-,CASSLGTEAYGYTF,TGTGCCAGCAGCTTAGGGACAGAGGCCTATGGCTACACCTTC
TRBJ2-1,-,TRBV14,-,CASSQAGAIPIGEQFF,TGTGCCAGCAGCCAGGCGGGGGCAATCCCGATCGGTGAGCAGTTCTTC
TRBJ1-5,few,TRBV4-3,-,CASSQDPGQPQHF,TGCGCCAGCAGCCAAGATCCGGGTCAGCCCCAGCATTTT
TRBJ2-7,-,TRBV28,-,CASSARYHEQYF,TGTGCCAGCAGTGCCCGGTACCACGAGCAGTACTTC
TRBJ2-7,-,TRBV4-1,TRBD2,CASSQELGLAGAYEQYF,TGCGCCAGCAGCCAAGAACTAGGGTTAGCGGGGGCCTACGAGCAGTACTTC
TRBJ2-1,-,TRBV6-4,TRBD1,CASSDTQGADEQFF,TGTGCCAGCAGTGACACCCAGGGGGCCGATGAGCAGTTCTTC
TRBJ2-7,-,TRBV9,-,CASSVEIGNLYEQYF,TGTGCCAGCAGCGTAGAAATCGGGAATCTCTACGAGCAGTACTTC
TRBJ1-4,-,TRBV9,-,CASSGGGSWGLGEKLFF,TGTGCCAGCAGCGGGGGGGGCTCGTGGGGCTTGGGAGAAAAACTGTTTTTT
TRBJ2-5,-,TRBV19,-,CASSIVGLQETQYF,TGTGCCAGTAGTATAGTGGGACTTCAAGAGACCCAGTACTTC
TRBJ2-7,-,TRBV7-9,-,CSSSLDHSPSLSSSYEQYF,TGTTCCAGCAGCTTAGACCATTCTCCTAGCCTTTCCAGCTCCTACGAGCAGTACTTC
TRBJ2-1,-,TRBV9,-,CASSVAVAPSNEQFF,TGTGCCAGCAGCGTAGCCGTAGCACCGTCGAATGAGCAGTTCTTC